This T cell receptor beta chain was recorded in a study of response to subunit inactivated influenza vaccine. Findings and caveats of the study: Authors suggested each seasonal influenza vaccination recruits few new T cells.

Points on this clonotype: Its antigen is as yet unknown.

Germline CDR1 LNHNV, CDR2 YYDKDF (reference sequence). V dropped 0 bases and J dropped 9 bases, with 14 bases sitting between them. The CDR3 is 15 residues long. TCRdb recomputed calls from the RT-PCR reads with MiXCR, one row per CDR3 protein. The sample has about 830,000 distinct CDR3 sequences, about 18% seen once. The chain employs TRBV15 and TRBJ2-2; no reliable D call. Source: PBMCs from blood, taken 5 to 6 days after vaccination. This clonotype was sampled from a middle-aged man who received an inactivated influenza vaccine. The CDR3 nucleotides read TGTGCCACCAGCAGAGAGCTAACTGATTTTAGGGAGCTGTTTTTT. This translates into CATSRELTDFRELFF. The whole variable domain, filled in from reference TRBV15 and TRBJ2-2, reads DAMVIQNPRYQVTQFGKPVTLSCSQTLNHNVMYWYQQKSSQAPKLLFHYYDKDFNNEADTPDNFQSRRPNTSFCFLDIRSPGLGDTAMYLCATSRELTDFRELFFGEGSRLTVL.